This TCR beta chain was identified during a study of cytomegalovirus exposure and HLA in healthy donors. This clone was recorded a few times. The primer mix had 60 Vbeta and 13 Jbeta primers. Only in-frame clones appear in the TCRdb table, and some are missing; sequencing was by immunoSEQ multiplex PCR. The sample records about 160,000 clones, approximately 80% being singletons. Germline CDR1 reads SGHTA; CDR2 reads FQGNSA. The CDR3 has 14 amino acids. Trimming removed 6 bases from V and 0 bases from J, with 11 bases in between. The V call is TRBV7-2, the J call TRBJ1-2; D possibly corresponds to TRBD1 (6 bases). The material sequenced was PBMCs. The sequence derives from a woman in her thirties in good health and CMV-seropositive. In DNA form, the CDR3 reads TGTGCCAGCAGAGCAGACAGGTCTAACTATGGCTACACCTTC. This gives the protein CASRADRSNYGYTF.